The present TCR beta chain was sequenced within a study of graft-versus-host responses after intestinal transplantation (dated by TCRdb to about 2021). Regarding the study in general: The transplants that recipients got were multivisceral, liver-intestinal, or isolated intestinal. Anti-thymocyte globulin induction was given to all recipients, followed by maintenance tacrolimus and steroids for two to four years. After intestinal transplantation, graft-versus-host and host-versus-graft alloreactive T cell clones were followed in the graft, circulation and bone marrow using bulk TCR-beta CDR3 sequencing. To identify alloreactive clones, pre-transplant mixed lymphocyte reaction products were sequenced and compared with unstimulated pre-transplant donor and recipient T cells. A cohort of around 25 intestinal transplant recipients, including one retransplant, was enrolled, and 3 patients lacking pretransplant specimens were excluded. Donor T cell macrochimerism was defined as a peak of at least 4% donor T cells among recipient peripheral blood mononuclear cells. Rather than being sequenced by the commercial service, samples from a few later patients were sequenced in-house on an Illumina MiSeq and processed with MiXCR.

The research as a whole found: Early after transplant, peak levels of circulating GvH clones were associated with declines in HvG clones. Conclusions were limited by the relatively low number and heterogeneity of intestinal transplant patients. Patients with donor T cell macrochimerism had high GvH to HvG T cell clonal ratios in their allografts. GvH clones were detected in recipient bone marrow, and some of these GvH clones were observed earlier in ileal mucosa or blood, consistent with an intestinal mucosal origin.

Of note for this clone: The clone's antigen remains unknown. The sample holds no much larger clone one base away, and base qualities are not on file.

For CDR1 and CDR2, the germline V gene lists LGHNA and YNFKEQ. The CDR3 numbers 18 residues from cysteine through phenylalanine. Here the CDR3 DNA is all that survives: 54 bases in frame from base 1. At the junction V is shortened by 6 bases and J by 0 bases; bases outside the gene matches: 14. The time point label, read with the paper, signifies: cells obtained before transplantation from donor or recipient. CD3+CD4+ and CD3+CD8+ populations were FACS-sorted from unstimulated pre-transplant donor and recipient cells taken from spleen or lymph nodes. The library was made by the immunoSEQ multiplex PCR assay. For most patients, genomic DNA was isolated using the Qiagen DNeasy Blood and Tissue Kit and was shipped frozen to Adaptive Biotechnologies for TCR sequencing. For most patients, high-throughput TCR-beta CDR3 sequencing of genomic DNA was performed by Adaptive Biotechnologies. Per the original workflow: Adaptive's ImmunoSEQ software supplied the TCR sequencing data for around 19 patients, while MiXCR and VDJtools were used to process a few other patients. CD4 versus CD8 sorting errors were corrected by removing sequences found in both subsets at a frequency ratio below 5:1. CDR3 nucleotide sequences shared between donor and recipient were removed because the origin of such sequences could not be assigned. To be classed as alloreactive, a clone needed at least 2-fold expansion over unstimulated cells and a minimum CFSE-low frequency of 0.002% (template counts) or 0.001% (read counts). Mappable clones were those detected in sequenced pre-transplant spleen, lymph node, or MLR CFSE-low populations of the donor or recipient. Cumulative frequency of alloreactive clones was calculated as a percentage of all sequences weighted by copy number. TCRdb mirrors the immuneACCESS table, restricted to in-frame sequences. Some clones are absent from its copies; in checked studies, under half trace to an unresolved V gene, and the reason for the others is unknown. V, J and clone size reflect that table, while D and trimming were determined from the DNA. For this sample there are approximately 88,000 clones; approximately 94% appear just once. About 0.2% of the sample comes from the top ten.

Rearrangement joined TRBV4-2 to TRBJ2-3; 8 middle bases align to TRBD2. The sequences come from unstimulated CD4+ T cells sorted from spleen or lymph node cells, collected before transplant. The sequence came from a human donor who was the organ donor for an intestinal transplant. The DNA is as follows: TGTGCCAGCAGGGGGGCCGGGACTAGGGGAAATAGCACAGATACGCAGTATTTT. Its coded protein is CASRGAGTRGNSTDTQYF.